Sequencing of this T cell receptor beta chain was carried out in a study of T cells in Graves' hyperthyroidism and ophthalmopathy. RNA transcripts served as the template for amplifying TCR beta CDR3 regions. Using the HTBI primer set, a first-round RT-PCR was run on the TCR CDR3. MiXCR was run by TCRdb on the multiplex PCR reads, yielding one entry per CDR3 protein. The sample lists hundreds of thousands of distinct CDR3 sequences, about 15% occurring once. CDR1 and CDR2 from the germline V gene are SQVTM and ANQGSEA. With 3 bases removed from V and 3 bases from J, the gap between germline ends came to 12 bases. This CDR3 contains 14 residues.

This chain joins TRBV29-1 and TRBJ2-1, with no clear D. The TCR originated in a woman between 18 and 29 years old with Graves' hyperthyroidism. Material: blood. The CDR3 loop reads CSVEASSYYNEQFF. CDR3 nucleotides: TGCAGCGTTGAGGCTAGTTCGTACTACAATGAGCAGTTCTTC.